This is a list of T cell receptor beta chains from one sample in a study of cytomegalovirus exposure and HLA in healthy donors. TCRdb keeps only in-frame clones here, not all; method: immunoSEQ multiplex PCR. The sample records roughly 140,000 clones, roughly 80% being singletons. Sequencing used PBMCs. The receptors were gathered from a man aged 30 to 45 in good health and CMV-seropositive. Both conserved end residues are part of each CDR3. The D gene is left open where the match is weak. Size is omitted from some rows. Given values are once, few, many or a class for expanded clones.

v_gene	d_gene	len	j_gene	abundance	CDR3aa	CDR3nt
TRBV28	TRBD2	16	TRBJ2-7	.	CASSTRRLAGGEEQYF	TGTGCCAGCAGTACTCGTCGACTAGCGGGAGGTGAAGAGCAGTACTTC
TRBV4-3	TRBD1	17	TRBJ2-6	.	CASSLSAGGGGANVLTF	TGCGCCAGCAGCCTCTCGGCAGGGGGCGGTGGGGCCAACGTCCTGACTTTC
TRBV29-1	.	13	TRBJ2-7	.	CSVEYPDTYEQYF	TGCAGCGTTGAATATCCAGACACCTACGAGCAGTACTTC
TRBV27	TRBD1	14	TRBJ1-2	once	CASSPIQGVDGYTF	TGTGCCAGCAGTCCGATACAGGGGGTGGATGGCTACACCTTC
TRBV9	.	13	TRBJ2-7	.	CASSVEFRSEQYF	TGTGCCAGCAGCGTAGAATTTCGGAGCGAGCAGTACTTC
TRBV5-1	TRBD1	15	TRBJ2-7	few	CASSLPTGTANEQYF	TGCGCCAGCAGCTTGCCAACCGGGACAGCCAACGAGCAGTACTTC
TRBV5-4	TRBD1	14	TRBJ1-2	.	CASSTRDRGLGYTF	TGTGCCAGCAGCACCCGGGACAGGGGGCTTGGCTACACCTTC
TRBV5-6	TRBD2	15	TRBJ2-4	.	CASSSREAGQNIQYF	TGTGCCAGCAGCTCCCGGGAGGCGGGCCAAAACATTCAGTACTTC
TRBV21-1	.	14	TRBJ2-7	.	CASSGRAGSYEQYF	TGTGCCAGCAGCGGGAGGGCCGGTTCCTACGAGCAGTACTTC
TRBV27	TRBD1	17	TRBJ1-5	.	CASSRTGQGNSNQPQHF	TGTGCCAGCAGTCGCACGGGACAGGGTAACAGCAATCAGCCCCAGCATTTT
TRBV19	TRBD1	13	TRBJ1-2	.	CASSSDRGYGYTF	TGTGCCAGTAGTTCGGACAGGGGATATGGCTACACCTTC
TRBV9	TRBD2	21	TRBJ2-4	.	CAGSGGPPGLAGGLAKNIQYF	TGTGCCGGCAGCGGCGGTCCACCGGGACTAGCGGGGGGGCTAGCCAAAAACATTCAGTACTTC
TRBV11-2	TRBD2	15	TRBJ2-1	.	CASRSPGLPYNEQFF	TGTGCCAGCCGCTCCCCGGGACTACCATACAATGAGCAGTTCTTC
TRBV10-3	.	14	TRBJ1-2	.	CAISDMGNNYGYTF	TGTGCCATCAGTGATATGGGCAATAACTATGGCTACACCTTC
TRBV13	TRBD1	16	TRBJ2-1	few	CASSARQGADDNEQFF	TGTGCCAGCAGCGCCCGACAGGGGGCGGACGACAATGAGCAGTTCTTC